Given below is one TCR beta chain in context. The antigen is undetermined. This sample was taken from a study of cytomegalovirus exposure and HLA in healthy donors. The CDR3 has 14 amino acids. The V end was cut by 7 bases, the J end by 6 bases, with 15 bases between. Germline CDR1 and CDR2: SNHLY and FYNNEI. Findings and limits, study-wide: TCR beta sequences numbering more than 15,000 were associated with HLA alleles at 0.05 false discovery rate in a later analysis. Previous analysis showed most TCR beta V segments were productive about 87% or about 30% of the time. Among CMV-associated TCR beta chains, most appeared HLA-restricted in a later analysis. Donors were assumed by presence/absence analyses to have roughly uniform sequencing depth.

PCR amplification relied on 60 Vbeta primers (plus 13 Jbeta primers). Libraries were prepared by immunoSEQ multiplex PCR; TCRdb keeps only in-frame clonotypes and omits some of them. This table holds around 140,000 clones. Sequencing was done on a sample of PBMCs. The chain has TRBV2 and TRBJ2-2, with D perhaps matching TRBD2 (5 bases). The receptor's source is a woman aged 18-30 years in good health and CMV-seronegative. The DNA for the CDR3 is TGTGCCAGCACCCCAGGACTGGTGTCCGGGGAGCTGTTTTTT. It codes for CASTPGLVSGELFF.